Listed below are T cell receptor beta chains from one sample, sequenced in a study of T cell repertoires in cytomegalovirus infection. Their antigen targets remain unknown. MiXCR, applied by TCRdb to the reads, yields one record per CDR3 protein. Of around 540,000 distinct CDR3 sequences listed, about 33% are singletons. Material: cultured PBMCs, obtained from culture after CMV antigen stimulation. Receptors were obtained from a human donor in good health (CMV status not recorded). Some clones in this sample may be carry-over from other donors' samples. CDR3s include the opening cysteine and the closing phenylalanine or tryptophan. D genes are given only for firm matches. Only part of the rows carry a size: once, few, many, or a class if the clone is expanded.

V gene	D gene	clone size	J gene	CDR3 protein	CDR3 DNA
TRBV4-1	.	.	TRBJ2-4	CASSSVGIAKNIQYF	TGCGCCAGCAGCTCTGTGGGGATAGCCAAAAACATTCAGTACTTC
TRBV6-1	TRBD2	few	TRBJ2-1	CASSETSALGGEQFF	TGTGCCAGCAGTGAGACTAGCGCCTTAGGGGGTGAGCAGTTCTTC
TRBV12-3/TRBV12-4	TRBD2	few	TRBJ2-1	CASSTISGSIPNEQFF	TGTGCCAGCAGTACTATTAGCGGGAGCATTCCCAATGAGCAGTTCTTC
TRBV12-3/TRBV12-4	.	few	TRBJ1-3	CASSLVGGAGNTIYF	TGTGCCAGCAGTTTAGTTGGGGGAGCAGGAAACACCATATATTTT
TRBV5-1	TRBD2	.	TRBJ2-2	CASSHQGSGSNTGELFF	TGCGCCAGCAGCCATCAGGGGAGCGGGAGTAACACCGGGGAGCTGTTTTTT
TRBV7-2	.	.	TRBJ2-7	CASSGGSSGGPREQYF	TGTGCCAGCAGCGGGGGGTCCAGCGGAGGGCCGCGGGAGCAGTACTTC
TRBV5-4	.	.	TRBJ1-2	CASSLEADGYGYTF	TGTGCCAGCAGCTTGGAGGCAGATGGCTATGGCTACACCTTC
TRBV7-9	.	.	TRBJ1-2	CASSFDLQYYGYTF	TGTGCCAGCAGCTTTGACCTACAGTACTATGGCTACACCTTC
TRBV7-2	TRBD2	.	TRBJ2-2	CASSLEGSKRGRYGELFF	TGTGCCAGCAGCTTAGAGGGCTCCAAGCGGGGGCGGTACGGGGAGCTGTTTTTT
TRBV7-8	TRBD2	many	TRBJ2-7	CASSLGPSGSWEQYF	TGTGCCAGCAGCTTAGGTCCTAGCGGGAGCTGGGAGCAGTACTTC